The 29 T cell receptor beta chains given below trace back to one sample, sequenced in a study of OX40 agonist ivuxolimab in advanced cancers. The assay was immunoSEQ multiplex PCR, and TCRdb's table has in-frame clones only and misses some. This sample carries about 69,000 clones, around 89% of them seen once, and the ten largest clones take more than 9%. This material consisted of CD4+ or CD8+ T cells sorted from blood, taken in a trial of the OX40 agonist ivuxolimab. These receptor sequences come from an adult with an advanced solid tumor such as melanoma, head and neck, liver or kidney cancer.

This chain joins TRBV5-6 and TRBJ1-5; 10 bases align to TRBD1. CDR3 length: 16 amino acids. Germline CDR1 reads SGHDT; CDR2 reads YYEEEE. V gave up 0 bases and J gave up 4 bases; unmatched junction bases: 4. The CDR3: CASSLGTGGSNQPQHF. The CDR3 DNA follows: TGTGCCAGCAGCTTGGGGACAGGGGGGAGTAATCAGCCCCAGCATTTT.

V is TRBV5-1 and J is TRBJ2-3; D perhaps matches TRBD1 (5 bases). V was trimmed by 1 base and J by 1 base, leaving 7 bases between them. Germline V gives CDR1 SGHRS, CDR2 YFSETQ. CDR3 size: 14 residues. The CDR3 DNA reads TGCGCCAGCAGCTTGTTACAGGGCACAGATACGCAGTATTTT. It translates to CASSLLQGTDTQYF.

This clone was counted between two and nine times. The chain joins TRBV7-3 to TRBJ2-1; D possibly uses TRBD1 or TRBD2 (5 bases each). Trimming pared 4 bases from V and 6 bases from J, leaving 13 bases between. Germline assignment: CDR1 SGHTA and CDR2 FQGTGA. CDR3 size: 14 residues. CDR3 coding DNA: TGTGCCAGCAGCTCCTCGGGACGGTCCAATGAGCAGTTCTTC. Protein product: CASSSSGRSNEQFF. The full variable domain, with the rest looked up from reference TRBV7-3 and TRBJ2-1, is GAGVSQTPSNKVTEKGKYVELRCDPISGHTALYWYRQSLGQGPEFLIYFQGTGAADDSGLPNDRFFAVRPEGSVSTLKIQRTERGDSAVYLCASSSSGRSNEQFFGPGTRLTVL.

The V gene is TRBV11-3, the J gene TRBJ2-2; D uncertain. Germline V gives CDR1 SGHNT, CDR2 YENEEA. The CDR3 has 13 amino acids. Trimming took 6 bases from V and 1 from J, leaving 6 bases between them. In DNA, the CDR3 is TGTGCCAGCAGAAACCGGAACACCGGGGAGCTGTTTTTT. It translates to CASRNRNTGELFF.

The chain combines TRBV5-1 with TRBJ2-1; 8 nucleotides agree with TRBD2. There are 15 residues in the CDR3. CDR1 and CDR2 (germline): SGHRS, YFSETQ. J was trimmed by 7 bases and V by 0 bases; bases with no gene match: 6. CDR3 sequence: CASSLVAGGQNEQFF. CDR3 coding DNA: TGCGCCAGCAGCTTGGTCGCGGGAGGCCAAAATGAGCAGTTCTTC.

This clone came up once. The chain is built from TRBV4-2 and TRBJ2-1, with D possibly TRBD1 on 5 matching bases. Germline values: CDR1 LGHNA, CDR2 YNFKEQ. This CDR3 contains 14 residues. Trimming took 0 bases from V and 10 from J, leaving 13 bases between them. CDR3 in DNA: TGTGCCAGCAGCCAAGATTTGCAGGGAAGGGAGCAGTTCTTC. The encoded protein is CASSQDLQGREQFF.

The chain has TRBV28 and TRBJ1-1; D is undetermined. The CDR3 totals 16 residues. The V gene lost 4 bases and the J gene lost 4 bases, with 19 bases spanning the gap. CDR1 MDHEN and CDR2 SYDVKM come from the germline V gene. The CDR3 region is CASSSPTRGKGTEAFF. In nucleotides, the CDR3 is TGTGCCAGCAGTTCCCCAACCCGGGGAAAGGGCACTGAAGCTTTCTTT.

V gene TRBV18 combines with J gene TRBJ2-5, with unresolved D. Germline values: CDR1 KGHSH, CDR2 LQKENI. V was shortened by 1 base and J by 4 bases, with 7 bases between the two germline ends. This CDR3 contains 13 residues. The DNA for the CDR3 is TGTGCCAGCTCACCACAGGGTGCAGAGACCCAGTACTTC. This gives the protein CASSPQGAETQYF.

The gene calls are TRBV15 and TRBJ2-2; 11 nucleotides align to TRBD2. CDR3 length equals 17 residues. The germline V gene has CDR1 LNHNV and CDR2 YYDKDF (reference sequence). Trimming took 4 bases from V and 3 from J; bases not matched to a gene: 7. The CDR3 loop reads CATSKTSGSVDTGELFF. The CDR3 DNA follows: TGTGCCACCAGCAAAACTAGCGGGAGTGTTGACACCGGGGAGCTGTTTTTT.

This chain uses TRBV5-5 with TRBJ1-3; TRBD1 is a possible D gene (5 bases). Deletions cut 4 bases from V and 3 bases from J, with 14 bases between. This CDR3 contains 15 residues. Per the germline V gene, CDR1 is SGHKS and CDR2 is YYEKEE (reference sequence). CDR3: CASSNSATGGNTIYF. For the CDR3, the DNA is TGTGCCAGCAGCAACTCTGCAACAGGTGGAAACACCATATATTTT.

The V gene is TRBV5-6, the J gene TRBJ1-5; D remains ambiguous. V lost 2 bases and J lost 3, with 9 bases in between. CDR3 length: 14 residues. The germline V gene encodes CDR1 SGHDT and CDR2 YYEEEE. CDR3 in amino acids: CASSFGAFNQPQHF. The CDR3 DNA reads as TGTGCCAGCAGCTTTGGAGCGTTCAATCAGCCCCAGCATTTT.

The sample holds one count of this clone. The V gene is TRBV7-9, the J gene TRBJ1-1; D might be TRBD1 (5 bases). Looked up from germline, CDR1 is SEHNR and CDR2 is FQNEAQ (reference sequence). Trimming took 1 base from V and 0 from J, leaving 12 bases between them. The CDR3 consists of 16 residues. This chain's CDR3 is CASSLDTGRLNTEAFF. DNA for the CDR3: TGTGCCAGCAGCTTAGACACGGGACGGCTGAACACTGAAGCTTTCTTT.

The chain combines TRBV7-9 with TRBJ2-1; TRBD1 aligns across 7 bases. In germline, CDR1 is SEHNR, CDR2 FQNEAQ (reference sequence). This CDR3 spans 16 amino acids. The ends lost 4 bases at V and 0 bases at J; junction bases unmatched: 6. The CDR3 region has the DNA TGTGCCAGCAGCTGGAGACAGGGTGACTCCTACAATGAGCAGTTCTTC. Translated: CASSWRQGDSYNEQFF. Full variable domain (outside the CDR3, taken from reference TRBV7-9 and TRBJ2-1): DTGVSQNPRHKITKRGQNVTFRCDPISEHNRLYWYRQTLGQGPEFLTYFQNEAQLEKSRLLSDRFSAERPKGSFSTLEIQRTEQGDSAMYLCASSWRQGDSYNEQFFGPGTRLTVL.

The chain carries TRBV18 and TRBJ1-5; TRBD1 agrees at 8 bases. Trimming cost V 2 bases and J 7 bases; bases outside gene matches: 4. CDR1 KGHSH and CDR2 LQKENI come from the germline V gene. The CDR3 length is 14 residues. The CDR3 protein is CASSPGQGDQPQHF. CDR3 DNA sequence: TGTGCCAGCTCACCAGGACAGGGAGACCAGCCCCAGCATTTT. The entire variable domain, with the rest obtained from reference TRBV18 and TRBJ1-5, is as follows: NAGVMQNPRHLVRRRGQEARLRCSPMKGHSHVYWYRQLPEEGLKFMVYLQKENIIDESGMPKERFSAEFPKEGPSILRIQQVVRGDSAAYFCASSPGQGDQPQHFGDGTRLSIL.

The CDR3 loop is CASSVEAIPSGELFF. The CDR3 DNA follows: TGTGCCAGCAGCGTAGAAGCTATCCCCTCCGGGGAGCTGTTTTTT. V and J are TRBV9 and TRBJ2-2, with D uncertain. The CDR3 has 15 residues. V gave up 0 bases and J gave up 6 bases, with 12 bases separating them. The germline CDR1 and CDR2 sequences are SGDLS and YYNGEE.

This chain links TRBV25-1 with TRBJ1-1; 8 positions match TRBD1. Trimming took 6 bases from V and 4 from J; bases not matched to a gene: 1. The CDR3 has 12 residues. Germline-derived CDR1 and CDR2 are MGHDK and SYGVNS. This chain's CDR3 is CASRGTGTEAFF. The CDR3 nucleotides read TGTGCCAGCAGGGGGACAGGCACTGAAGCTTTCTTT. Complete variable domain (other parts from reference TRBV25-1 and TRBJ1-1): EADIYQTPRYLVIGTGKKITLECSQTMGHDKMYWYQQDPGMELHLIHYSYGVNSTEKGDLSSESTVSRIRTEHFPLTLESARPSHTSQYLCASRGTGTEAFFGQGTRLTVV.

This sequence joins TRBV11-2 and TRBJ2-7; D remains ambiguous. V lost 1 base, J lost 0 bases, and 7 bases lay in between. The CDR3 extends over 14 amino acids. Germline loops: CDR1 SGHAT, CDR2 FQNNGV. CDR3 amino acids: CASSLALRSYEQYF. The CDR3 DNA reads TGTGCCAGCAGCTTAGCTCTCCGCTCCTACGAGCAGTACTTC.

V gene TRBV5-8 combines with J gene TRBJ1-2; TRBD1 aligns across 9 bases. This CDR3 contains 14 residues. Looked up from germline, CDR1 is SGHTS and CDR2 is YDEGEE. Trimming cost V 3 bases and J 8 bases; bases outside gene matches: 8. The CDR3 here is CASSSKQGAGGYTF. For the CDR3, the DNA is TGTGCCAGCAGCTCGAAACAGGGGGCTGGAGGCTACACCTTC.

This clone was counted between two and nine times. The V gene is TRBV4-3, the J gene TRBJ2-3; D possibly corresponds to TRBD2 (6 bases). Germline CDR1 and CDR2: LGHNA and YSLEER. V shed 1 base and J shed 6 bases, with 11 bases lying between them. The CDR3 covers 14 residues. CDR3 residues: CASSQVRAGDTQYF. The CDR3 DNA reads as TGCGCCAGCAGCCAAGTGAGAGCGGGCGATACGCAGTATTTT.

The J gene is TRBJ2-3, the V gene TRBV28, with a tentative D call TRBD1 (5 bases). Trimming removed 3 bases from V and 6 bases from J, with 10 bases in between. Germline V gives CDR1 MDHEN, CDR2 SYDVKM. The CDR3 contains 13 residues. The CDR3 reads CASSFGATDTQYF. DNA for the CDR3: TGTGCCAGCAGTTTTGGGGCAACTGATACGCAGTATTTT.

This clone was seen just once. The CDR3 nucleotides read TGTGCCAGCAGCCAAGGCGGGCTAGCTGTCGAGCAGTACTTC. It yields the protein CASSQGGLAVEQYF. This chain links TRBV4-2 with TRBJ2-7; D may be TRBD2 (5 bases). This CDR3 is built from 14 residues. Trimming stripped 1 base from V and 6 bases from J, with 13 bases between. The V gene's germline CDR1 is LGHNA and CDR2 YNFKEQ.

The V gene is TRBV7-2, the J gene TRBJ1-2; D remains unclear. The length of the CDR3 is 13 residues. V lost 5 bases, J lost 1 base, and 8 bases lay in between. Looked up from germline, CDR1 is SGHTA and CDR2 is FQGNSA. CDR3 region: CASSRTGNYGYTF. CDR3 nucleotide sequence: TGTGCCAGCAGCCGGACGGGTAACTATGGCTACACCTTC.

This chain joins TRBV5-1 and TRBJ2-5, with TRBD2 as a possible D gene (6 bases). V lost 5 bases, J lost 0 bases, and 14 bases lay in between. The CDR3 sequence is 15 residues long. Germline CDR1 SGHRS, CDR2 YFSETQ. CDR3 sequence: CASRGSGSYQETQYF. DNA for the CDR3: TGCGCCAGCAGGGGTAGCGGCTCGTACCAAGAGACCCAGTACTTC.

The chain has TRBV15 and TRBJ2-5; D gene uncertain. Trimming removed 6 bases from V and 5 bases from J, with 16 bases in between. Germline CDR1 is LNHNV and CDR2 is YYDKDF (reference sequence). The CDR3 extends over 14 amino acids. CDR3 amino acids: CATSSGSLRETQYF. The CDR3, as DNA: TGTGCCACCAGTTCAGGCTCGTTGAGGGAGACCCAGTACTTC.

CDR3 protein: CARSLPRQGTYEQYF. The CDR3 DNA is TGTGCCAGAAGCTTGCCGAGACAGGGAACGTACGAGCAGTACTTC. The rearrangement joins TRBV5-3 to TRBJ2-7; TRBD1 agrees at 7 bases. TRBV5-3 is flagged as an ORF with uncertain function. The CDR3 has 15 amino acids. After removal of 1 base from V and 4 bases from J, the junction contained 8 bases not matched to a gene.

The rearrangement joins TRBV11-2 to TRBJ2-5; the D gene is possibly TRBD2 (5 bases). The ends were cut back, 5 bases at V and 5 bases at J, with 15 bases in the middle. This CDR3 is built from 14 residues. CDR1 and CDR2 from the germline V gene are SGHAT and FQNNGV. For the CDR3, the DNA is TGTGCCAGCAGCCCATTTGGAGGAGTGGAGACCCAGTACTTC. It is translated as CASSPFGGVETQYF. Based on the CDR3 plus reference TRBV11-2 and TRBJ2-5, the full variable domain is EAGVAQSPRYKIIEKRQSVAFWCNPISGHATLYWYQQILGQGPKLLIQFQNNGVVDDSQLPKDRFSAERLKGVDSTLKIQPAKLEDSAVYLCASSPFGGVETQYFGPGTRLLVL.

The rearrangement uses TRBV10-3 and TRBJ1-5; D uncertain. This CDR3 is built from 15 residues. Germline V gene sequence: CDR1 ENHRY, CDR2 SYGVKD. The V end lost 10 bases, the J end lost 1 base, and 17 bases lay between the germline ends. CDR3: CATDPTGSSNQPQHF. CDR3 coding DNA: TGTGCCACCGATCCGACGGGTAGCAGCAATCAGCCCCAGCATTTT.

The gene calls are TRBV9 and TRBJ2-1, with 7 bases fitting TRBD1. J was trimmed by 6 bases and V by 3 bases; bases with no gene match: 9. Germline assignment: CDR1 SGDLS and CDR2 YYNGEE. The CDR3 length is 15 residues. The DNA for the CDR3 is TGTGCCAGCAGCGCTACGGGACAGCGCACCAATGAGCAGTTCTTC. Protein product: CASSATGQRTNEQFF.

The chain combines TRBV7-2 with TRBJ1-3, with D perhaps TRBD1 (6 bases). The CDR3 contains 16 residues. Trimming cost V 6 bases and J 4 bases, with 19 bases left between them. CDR1 and CDR2 from the germline V gene are SGHTA and FQGNSA. CDR3 nucleotides: TGTGCCAGCAGACCCGACAGGCTAATAGCCGGAAACACCATATATTTT. Encoded protein: CASRPDRLIAGNTIYF. Filled out from reference TRBV7-2 and TRBJ1-3, the complete variable domain reads GAGVSQSPSNKVTEKGKDVELRCDPISGHTALYWYRQSLGQGLEFLIYFQGNSAPDKSGLPSDRFSAERTGGSVSTLTIQRTQQEDSAVYLCASRPDRLIAGNTIYFGEGSWLTVV.